This TCR beta chain was obtained from a study of early stage breast cancer tumors. Study in general: Average read coverage per sample was 7.5 to 10-fold.

The V end was cut by 6 bases, the J end by 4 bases, with 13 bases between. The CDR3 spans 13 residues. The germline CDR1 and CDR2 sequences are MNHEY and SVGAGI. The repertoire was sequenced with immunoSEQ multiplex PCR; TCRdb's copy has only in-frame clones and lacks some. The data hold 9,000 to 10,000 clones, with approximately 70% observed a single time. The chain is built from TRBV6-5 and TRBJ2-7; a possible D gene is TRBD2 (5 bases). This TCR came from a person aged 45 to 59 with breast cancer. Sequenced: breast tumor tissue. The CDR3 nucleotides are TGTGCCAGCAGCCGAGGGTTGAGTTACGAGCAGTACTTC. Encoded protein: CASSRGLSYEQYF.